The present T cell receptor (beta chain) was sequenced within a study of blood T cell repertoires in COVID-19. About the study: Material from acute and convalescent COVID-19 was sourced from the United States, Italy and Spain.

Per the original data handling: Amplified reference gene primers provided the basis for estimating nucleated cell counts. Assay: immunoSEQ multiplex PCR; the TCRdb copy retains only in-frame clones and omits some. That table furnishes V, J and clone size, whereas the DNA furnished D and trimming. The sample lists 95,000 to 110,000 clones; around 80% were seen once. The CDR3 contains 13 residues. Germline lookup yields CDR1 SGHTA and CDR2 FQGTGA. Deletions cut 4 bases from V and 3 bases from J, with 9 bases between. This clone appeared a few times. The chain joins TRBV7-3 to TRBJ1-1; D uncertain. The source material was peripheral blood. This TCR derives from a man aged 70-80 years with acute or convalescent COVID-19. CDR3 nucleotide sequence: TGTGCCAGCAGCTCCGGCCAGGACACTGAAGCTTTCTTT. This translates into CASSSGQDTEAFF.